A single sample gave rise to the 13 T cell receptor beta chains below, sequenced in a study of OX40 agonist ivuxolimab in advanced cancers. Using immunoSEQ multiplex PCR, the repertoire was profiled, and TCRdb retains in-frame clones only, with some absent. Altogether 15,000 to 20,000 clones are present, 80% to 95% being singletons, with the ten largest covering more than 7%. Specimen: CD4+ or CD8+ T cells sorted from blood, collected in a trial of the OX40 agonist ivuxolimab. These receptors were taken from an adult with an advanced solid tumor such as melanoma, head and neck, liver or kidney cancer.

The chain links TRBV7-9 to TRBJ2-1; 10 bases align to TRBD1. V was clipped by 0 bases and J by 4 bases; unmatched bases: 6. The germline V gene encodes CDR1 SEHNR and CDR2 FQNEAQ (reference sequence). The CDR3 has 17 residues. CDR3 sequence reads: CASSLAYGTGEYNEQFF. The CDR3 DNA reads as TGTGCCAGCAGCTTAGCCTATGGGACAGGGGAGTACAATGAGCAGTTCTTC.

The chain uses TRBV28 and TRBJ2-1; 7 bases map to TRBD2. CDR3 length: 15 amino acids. The germline gives CDR1 MDHEN, CDR2 SYDVKM. Losses at the gene ends were 3 bases for V and 0 bases for J; bases not matched to a gene: 2. The CDR3 bases are TGTGCCAGCAGTTTGGGGGGGAGCTCCTACAATGAGCAGTTCTTC. Encoded protein: CASSLGGSSYNEQFF. Together with reference TRBV28 and TRBJ2-1, the CDR3 gives the full variable domain: DVKVTQSSRYLVKRTGEKVFLECVQDMDHENMFWYRQDPGLGLRLIYFSYDVKMKEKGDIPEGYSVSREKKERFSLILESASTNQTSMYLCASSLGGSSYNEQFFGPGTRLTVL.

The chain links TRBV28 to TRBJ2-3, with 9 nucleotides matching TRBD1. From germline, CDR1 is MDHEN and CDR2 SYDVKM. The CDR3 extends over 16 amino acids. V dropped 6 bases and J dropped 2; count of bases not matched to a gene: 9. CDR3 sequence (DNA): TGTGCCAGCAGGCCGACAGGGGGTCTTTCCACAGATACGCAGTATTTT. Amino acid sequence: CASRPTGGLSTDTQYF.

The chain is built from TRBV12-5 and TRBJ1-1; D unresolved. The CDR3 loop spans 13 amino acids. Germline values: CDR1 LGHNT, CDR2 FRNRAP. Deletions cut 1 base from V and 2 bases from J, with 5 bases between. CDR3 loop: CASGLGVNTEAFF. The CDR3, as DNA: TGTGCTAGTGGTTTGGGCGTAAACACTGAAGCTTTCTTT.

The rearrangement joins TRBV5-1 to TRBJ1-1; maybe TRBD1 (5 bases). The CDR3 contains 17 residues. CDR1 and CDR2 from the germline V gene are SGHRS and YFSETQ. V lost 1 base and J 0 bases, leaving 16 bases between the germline ends. The DNA for the CDR3 is TGCGCCAGCAGCTTGTATCCTACCCAGGGCCTGAACACTGAAGCTTTCTTT. Residues: CASSLYPTQGLNTEAFF. The full variable domain, in which reference TRBV5-1 and TRBJ1-1 provide the parts outside the CDR3, is KAGVTQTPRYLIKTRGQQVTLSCSPISGHRSVSWYQQTPGQGLQFLFEYFSETQRNKGNFPGRFSGRQFSNSRSEMNVSTLELGDSALYLCASSLYPTQGLNTEAFFGQGTRLTVV.

The chain recombines TRBV9 with TRBJ1-1; D not resolved. Germline V gene data show CDR1 as SGDLS and CDR2 as YYNGEE. The V end was cut by 4 bases, the J end by 6 bases, with 16 bases between. This CDR3 comprises 14 residues. DNA of the CDR3: TGTGCCAGCAGCTCCACGCCCGGAGACTCTGAAGCTTTCTTT. Translation: CASSSTPGDSEAFF.

The chain is built from TRBV4-1 and TRBJ1-1, with TRBD1 matching over 7 bases. Trimming cost V 3 bases and J 5 bases; bases outside gene matches: 6. CDR1 and CDR2 (germline): MGHRA, YSYEKL. The CDR3 is 14 amino acids. DNA for the CDR3: TGCGCCAGCAGCCAGACAGGGCGTGGGACTGAAGCTTTCTTT. It specifies CASSQTGRGTEAFF.

This clone came up once. The chain links TRBV10-2 to TRBJ2-2; D remains unclear. V lost 2 bases, J lost 0 bases, and 7 bases lay in between. The CDR3 runs 15 residues. Germline CDR1 and CDR2: WSHSY and SAAADI. In DNA form, the CDR3 reads TGCGCCAGCAGTGAGGTTACTGCGAACACCGGGGAGCTGTTTTTT. Encoded protein: CASSEVTANTGELFF.

The V call is TRBV19, the J call TRBJ2-2; 9 bases fit TRBD2. V lost 11 bases, J lost 7 bases, and 14 bases stayed unmatched. Germline CDR1 LNHDA, CDR2 SQIVND (reference sequence). This CDR3 spans 15 amino acids. CDR3 bases: TGTGCCTCCAGTGGGGCGGGAGGGCCCCACGGGGAGCTGTTTTTT. Translation: CASSGAGGPHGELFF.

This rearrangement joins TRBV7-9 to TRBJ2-1; TRBD2 aligns across 8 bases. Per the germline V gene, CDR1 is SEHNR and CDR2 is FQNEAQ (reference sequence). J gave up 7 bases and V 5 bases, and 10 bases lay outside the gene matches. The CDR3 loop spans 15 amino acids. CDR3 DNA: TGTGCCAGCAGCCCAAGAAGCGGGAGTCCGAATGAGCAGTTCTTC. This sequence encodes CASSPRSGSPNEQFF.

This clone has a single count. This chain links TRBV7-9 with TRBJ2-1, with D unresolved. V was trimmed by 1 base and J by 8 bases, leaving 12 bases between them. Germline-derived CDR1 and CDR2 are SEHNR and FQNEAQ (reference sequence). The CDR3 runs to 14 residues. The CDR3 sequence: CASSLVAPGYEQFF. CDR3 bases: TGTGCCAGCAGCTTAGTGGCCCCGGGTTATGAGCAGTTCTTC.

This clone has only one observation. The chain is built from TRBV7-9 and TRBJ1-1; D not resolved. CDR1 is SEHNR, CDR2 FQNEAQ, per germline (reference sequence). The CDR3 consists of 16 residues. V was shortened by 5 bases and J by 6 bases, with 22 bases between the two germline ends. The CDR3 DNA follows: TGTGCCAGCAGCCCCACAAATCTCGCCACCAGCTCTGAAGCTTTCTTT. Amino acids: CASSPTNLATSSEAFF.

This rearrangement joins TRBV15 to TRBJ2-3; D not resolved. The CDR3 has 12 residues. CDR1 is LNHNV, CDR2 YYDKDF, per germline (reference sequence). The germline V and J ends were trimmed by 5 bases and 3 bases, with 6 bases remaining between them. CDR3 loop: CATSPGTDTQYF. The CDR3 DNA is TGTGCCACCAGCCCTGGGACAGATACGCAGTATTTT.